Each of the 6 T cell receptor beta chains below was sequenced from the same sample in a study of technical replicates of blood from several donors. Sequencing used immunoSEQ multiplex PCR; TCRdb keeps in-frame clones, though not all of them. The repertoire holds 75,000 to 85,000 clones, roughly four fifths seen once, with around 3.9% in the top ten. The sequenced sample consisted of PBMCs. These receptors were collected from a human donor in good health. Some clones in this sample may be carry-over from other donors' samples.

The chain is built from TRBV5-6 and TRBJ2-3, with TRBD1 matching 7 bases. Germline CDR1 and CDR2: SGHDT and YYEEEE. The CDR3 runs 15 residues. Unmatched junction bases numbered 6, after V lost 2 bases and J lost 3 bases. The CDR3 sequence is CASSFRDRQTDTQYF. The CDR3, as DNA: TGTGCCAGCAGCTTCCGGGACAGACAGACAGATACGCAGTATTTT.

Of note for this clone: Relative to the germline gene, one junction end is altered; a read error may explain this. In DNA, the CDR3 is TGTGCCAGCAGCCCGTGGGAGGGCCCCGCGAAATTC. It is translated as CASSPWEGPAKF. The rearrangement joins TRBV7-8 to TRBJ2-4; TRBD2 matches 7 bases. The germline CDR1 and CDR2 sequences are SGHVS and FQNEAQ. This CDR3 is 12 amino acids long.

Here the CDR3 DNA reads TGTGCCAGCAGCAGACAGGAAAACACTGAAGCTTTCTTT. Translation gives CASSRQENTEAFF. V gene TRBV7-2 combines with J gene TRBJ1-1; D is possibly TRBD1 (6 bases). In germline, CDR1 is SGHTA, CDR2 FQGNSA. Trimming stripped 5 bases from V and 2 bases from J, with 9 bases between. The CDR3 consists of 13 residues.

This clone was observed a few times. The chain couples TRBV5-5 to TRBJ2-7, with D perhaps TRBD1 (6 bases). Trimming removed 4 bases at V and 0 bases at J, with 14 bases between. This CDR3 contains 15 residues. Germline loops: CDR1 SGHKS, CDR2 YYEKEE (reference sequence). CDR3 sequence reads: CASSLAADSSYEQYF. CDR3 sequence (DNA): TGTGCCAGCAGCCTGGCGGCGGACAGCTCCTACGAGCAGTACTTC.

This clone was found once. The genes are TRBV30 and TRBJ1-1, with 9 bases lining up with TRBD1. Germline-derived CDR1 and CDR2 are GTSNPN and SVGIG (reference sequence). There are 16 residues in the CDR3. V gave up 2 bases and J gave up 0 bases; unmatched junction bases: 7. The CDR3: CAWSPRQGGVNTEAFF. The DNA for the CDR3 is TGTGCCTGGAGTCCTCGACAGGGGGGAGTGAACACTGAAGCTTTCTTT.

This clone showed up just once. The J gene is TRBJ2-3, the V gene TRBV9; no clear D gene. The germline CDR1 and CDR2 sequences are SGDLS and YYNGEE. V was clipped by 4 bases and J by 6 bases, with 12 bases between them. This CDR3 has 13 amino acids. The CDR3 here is CASSNDIWDTQYF. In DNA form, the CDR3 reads TGTGCCAGCAGCAACGACATCTGGGATACGCAGTATTTT.